The next 18 T cell receptor beta chains were all read from a single sample in a study of T cells after yellow fever vaccination (dated 2019 in TCRdb). The treatment or condition label corresponds to: live attenuated yellow fever vaccine strain. Libraries were built with 5' RACE. Sequencing relied on an Illumina HiSeq 2500. Clones were called with MiXCR by TCRdb after fastp trimmed the public reads at Q25, and only in-frame beta chains were retained. Every entry covers one CDR3 protein and lists the most common genes and DNA from its rows. For this sample there are approximately 250,000 distinct CDR3 sequences; over 6.5% appear just once. About 1% of the sample comes from the top ten. The sample consisted of CD4+ T cells sorted from PBMCs, taken on the day of the yellow fever booster vaccination. These TCRs come from a man in his thirties or forties who received the YFV17D yellow fever vaccine.

The genes are TRBV7-3 and TRBJ1-6; perhaps TRBD1 as D (5 bases). The CDR3 runs 14 residues. V lost 3 bases and J 7 bases, leaving 10 bases between the germline ends. Germline assignment: CDR1 SGHTA and CDR2 FQGTGA. The CDR3 DNA follows: TGTGCCAGCAGCTTGGGGGTGATCAATTCACCCCTCCACTTT. Its protein product is CASSLGVINSPLHF.

This clonotype was counted many times. CDR3 coding DNA: TGCAGTGCTCCCCGGATGCCGCCCGGGGAGCTGTTTTTT. Its protein is CSAPRMPPGELFF. V and J are TRBV20-1 and TRBJ2-2; D ambiguous. The CDR3 length is 13 residues. Germline V gives CDR1 DFQATT, CDR2 SNEGSKA (reference sequence). Between the trimmed V and J ends, which lost 5 bases and 6 bases, there was a span of 13 bases.

In its sample, this clonotype was seen many times. J is TRBJ2-1 and V is TRBV5-1; 10 bases are a match to TRBD2. The length of the CDR3 is 16 residues. Unmatched junction bases numbered 14, after V lost 5 bases and J lost 9 bases. From germline, CDR1 is SGHRS and CDR2 YFSETQ. This CDR3 is CASSLRAGGPEVEQFF. The CDR3 region has the DNA TGCGCCAGCAGTCTTCGAGCGGGAGGGCCAGAGGTTGAGCAGTTCTTC.

This clonotype has more than one count but fewer than ten. The chain joins TRBV27 to TRBJ2-3; maybe TRBD2 (5 bases). The germline V gene has CDR1 MNHEY and CDR2 SMNVEV (reference sequence). The CDR3 is 15 residues long. Trimming removed 7 bases at V and 3 bases at J, with 17 bases between. The CDR3 reads CASTPAPGITDTQYF. As DNA, the CDR3 is TGTGCCAGCACTCCAGCCCCCGGGATTACAGATACGCAGTATTTT.

In this sample, this clonotype turned up a few times. The J gene is TRBJ1-2, the V gene TRBV21-1. TRBV21-1 is an annotated pseudogene. CDR3 length: 16 amino acids. Here the CDR3 DNA reads TGTGCCAGCAGCAAAGGGAGGCAGCCGAAGGGTTGTGGCTACACCTTC. As protein: CASSKGRQPKGCGYTF.

In this sample, this clonotype turned up a few times. This chain connects TRBV7-9 to TRBJ1-2; a weak D match, TRBD1 (5 bases). CDR1 and CDR2 from the germline V gene are SEHNR and FQNEAQ (reference sequence). CDR3 length: 14 residues. V lost 1 base, J lost 6 bases, and 12 bases lay in between. The CDR3 sequence is CASSLDRLTDGYTF. The CDR3 nucleotides read TGTGCCAGCAGCTTAGACAGGTTGACGGATGGCTACACCTTC.

The rearrangement joins TRBV6-1 to TRBJ2-2, with TRBD1 matching over 7 bases. CDR3 length: 16 amino acids. Germline CDR1 reads MNHNS; CDR2 reads SASEGT. V shed 4 bases and J 7 bases; nucleotides not matched to a gene: 12. In nucleotides, the CDR3 is TGTGCCAGCAGTGTACGTACAGGGGTCCAGGACGGGGAGCTGTTTTTT. Protein sequence: CASSVRTGVQDGELFF.

This clonotype was detected many times. This sequence joins TRBV19 and TRBJ2-3, with 10 bases lining up with TRBD1. Per germline, CDR1 LNHDA and CDR2 SQIVND (reference sequence). This CDR3 region has 14 residues. V lost 4 bases and J lost 3; bases outside the gene matches: 1. The CDR3, as DNA: TGTGCCAGTAGTACGGGACAGGGGACAGATACGCAGTATTTT. This codes for CASSTGQGTDTQYF.

In its sample, this clonotype was seen a few times. The chain recombines TRBV6-5 with TRBJ2-7, with TRBD1 matching 8 bases. After removal of 0 bases from V and 3 bases from J, the junction contained 7 bases not matched to a gene. Per germline, CDR1 MNHEY and CDR2 SVGAGI. The CDR3 length is 16 residues. CDR3 sequence reads: CASSYSQTGQGYEQYF. In DNA form, the CDR3 reads TGTGCCAGCAGTTACTCGCAGACAGGACAGGGCTACGAGCAGTACTTC.

This clonotype was seen many times. V and J are TRBV20-1 and TRBJ2-3, with D uncertain. Germline lookup yields CDR1 DFQATT and CDR2 SNEGSKA (reference sequence). The CDR3 has 12 amino acids. Trimming shortened V by 3 bases and J by 6 bases, and 10 bases separated the two germline ends. The DNA for the CDR3 is TGCAGTGCTAGGCGGCTTTTCGATACGCAGTATTTT. Residues: CSARRLFDTQYF.

This clonotype was detected only a few times. The chain recombines TRBV7-9 with TRBJ1-3, with D unresolved. CDR3 length: 17 amino acids. Germline V gene sequence: CDR1 SEHNR, CDR2 FQNEAQ (reference sequence). Trimming removed 7 bases from V and 0 bases from J, with 19 bases in between. The CDR3 DNA sequence: TGTGCCAGCAATCCCCCCCTGCCCCAAAGCTCTGGAAACACCATATATTTT. Its protein product is CASNPPLPQSSGNTIYF.

The chain employs TRBV7-8 and TRBJ2-7, with a possible D match to TRBD2 (5 bases). The length of the CDR3 is 11 residues. Germline V lookup: CDR1 SGHVS, CDR2 FQNEAQ. V lost 5 bases and J lost 5, with 7 bases in between. The CDR3 is CASSVGDEQYF. The CDR3, as DNA: TGTGCCAGCAGCGTCGGGGACGAGCAGTACTTC.

In its sample, this clonotype was seen a few times. V gene TRBV29-1 combines with J gene TRBJ2-3; the D is unclear. The germline CDR1 and CDR2 sequences are SQVTM and ANQGSEA. The V end was cut by 6 bases, the J end by 0 bases, with 10 bases between. The CDR3 is 13 amino acids. CDR3 amino acids: CSVGDGSTDTQYF. CDR3 in DNA: TGCAGCGTCGGTGATGGGAGCACAGATACGCAGTATTTT.

The chain has TRBV6-5 and TRBJ1-6; D is possibly TRBD1 (5 bases). Germline CDR1 MNHEY, CDR2 SVGAGI. Trimming removed 4 bases at V and 8 bases at J, with 12 bases between. This CDR3 spans 14 amino acids. The CDR3 is CASSWGGRDSPLHF. The CDR3 DNA follows: TGTGCCAGCAGTTGGGGGGGTCGGGATTCACCCCTCCACTTT.

The V and J genes are TRBV15 and TRBJ2-1, with TRBD1 identical over 8 bases. Trimming at V came to 3 bases and at J to 4 bases, leaving 5 bases not matched to a gene. CDR1 LNHNV and CDR2 YYDKDF come from the germline V gene (reference sequence). This CDR3 contains 15 residues. CDR3 coding DNA: TGTGCCACCAGCAGTGCAAGGGACAGGTACAATGAGCAGTTCTTC. Protein sequence: CATSSARDRYNEQFF.

The gene calls are TRBV11-2 and TRBJ2-7; D is possibly TRBD2 (6 bases). Germline V gene sequence: CDR1 SGHAT, CDR2 FQNNGV. There are 14 residues in the CDR3. Trimming stripped 3 bases from V and 4 bases from J, with 13 bases between. CDR3 nucleotides: TGTGCCAGCAGCTTGGGAGGACCCACGTACGAGCAGTACTTC. This sequence encodes CASSLGGPTYEQYF.

This clonotype came up many times. The gene calls are TRBV29-1 and TRBJ2-3; tentative D call: TRBD2 (6 bases). V was trimmed by 8 bases and J by 1 base, leaving 10 bases between them. The germline V gene has CDR1 SQVTM and CDR2 ANQGSEA. The CDR3 has 12 amino acids. DNA for the CDR3: TGCAGCAAGGCTAGCGGCACAGATACGCAGTATTTT. Translating it yields CSKASGTDTQYF.

This clonotype was seen repeatedly, ten times or more. The chain recombines TRBV10-1 with TRBJ1-1; 9 nucleotides agree with TRBD1. The CDR3 totals 12 residues. V gave up 11 bases and J gave up 8 bases; unmatched junction bases: 9. CDR1 is WNHNN and CDR2 is SYGVQD in the germline V gene (reference sequence). The CDR3 sequence is CAGPGGQGEAFF. CDR3 DNA sequence: TGCGCCGGCCCGGGGGGACAGGGCGAAGCTTTCTTT.